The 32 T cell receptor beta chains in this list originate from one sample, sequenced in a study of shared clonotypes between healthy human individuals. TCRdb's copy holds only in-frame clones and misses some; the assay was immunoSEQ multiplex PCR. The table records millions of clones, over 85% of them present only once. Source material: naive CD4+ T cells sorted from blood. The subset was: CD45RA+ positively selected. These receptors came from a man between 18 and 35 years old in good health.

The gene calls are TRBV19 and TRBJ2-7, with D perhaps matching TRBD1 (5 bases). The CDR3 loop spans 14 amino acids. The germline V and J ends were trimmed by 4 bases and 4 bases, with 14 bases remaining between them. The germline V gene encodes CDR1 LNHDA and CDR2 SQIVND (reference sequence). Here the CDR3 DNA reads TGTGCCAGTAGTACCCCAGGGCTGACGTACGAGCAGTACTTC. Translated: CASSTPGLTYEQYF.

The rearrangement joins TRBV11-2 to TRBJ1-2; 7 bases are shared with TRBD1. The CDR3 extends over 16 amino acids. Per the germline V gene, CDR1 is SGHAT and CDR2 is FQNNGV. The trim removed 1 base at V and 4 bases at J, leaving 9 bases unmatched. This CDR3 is CASSLGDRPPGYGYTF. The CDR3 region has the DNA TGTGCCAGCAGCTTAGGGGACAGACCTCCGGGCTATGGCTACACCTTC.

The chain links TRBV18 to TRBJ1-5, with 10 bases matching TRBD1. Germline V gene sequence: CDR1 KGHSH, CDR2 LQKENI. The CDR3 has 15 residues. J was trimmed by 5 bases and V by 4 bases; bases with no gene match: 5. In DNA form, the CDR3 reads TGTGCCAGCTCACGACAGGGGGCTAGTTATCAGCCCCAGCATTTT. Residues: CASSRQGASYQPQHF. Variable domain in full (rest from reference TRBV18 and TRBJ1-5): NAGVMQNPRHLVRRRGQEARLRCSPMKGHSHVYWYRQLPEEGLKFMVYLQKENIIDESGMPKERFSAEFPKEGPSILRIQQVVRGDSAAYFCASSRQGASYQPQHFGDGTRLSIL.

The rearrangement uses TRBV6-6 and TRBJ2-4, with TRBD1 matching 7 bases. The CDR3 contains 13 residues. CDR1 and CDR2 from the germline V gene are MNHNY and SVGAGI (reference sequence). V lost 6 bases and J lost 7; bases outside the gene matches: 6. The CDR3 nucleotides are TGTGCCAGCAGAGACAGGGCCAGCAACATTCAGTACTTC. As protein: CASRDRASNIQYF.

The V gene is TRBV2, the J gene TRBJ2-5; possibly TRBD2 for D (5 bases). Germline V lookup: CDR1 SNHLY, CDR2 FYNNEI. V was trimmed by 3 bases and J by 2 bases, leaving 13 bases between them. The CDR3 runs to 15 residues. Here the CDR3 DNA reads TGTGCCAGCAGTGACGAGGGTTCGAGGCAAGAGACCCAGTACTTC. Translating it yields CASSDEGSRQETQYF.

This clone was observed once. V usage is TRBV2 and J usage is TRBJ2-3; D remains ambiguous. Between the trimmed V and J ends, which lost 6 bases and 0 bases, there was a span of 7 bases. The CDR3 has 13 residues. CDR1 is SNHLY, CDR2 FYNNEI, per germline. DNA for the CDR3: TGTGCCAGCAGCACGGCTAGCACAGATACGCAGTATTTT. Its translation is CASSTASTDTQYF. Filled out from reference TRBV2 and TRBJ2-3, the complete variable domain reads EPEVTQTPSHQVTQMGQEVILRCVPISNHLYFYWYRQILGQKVEFLVSFYNNEISEKSEIFDDQFSVERPDGSNFTLKIRSTKLEDSAMYFCASSTASTDTQYFGPGTRLTVL.

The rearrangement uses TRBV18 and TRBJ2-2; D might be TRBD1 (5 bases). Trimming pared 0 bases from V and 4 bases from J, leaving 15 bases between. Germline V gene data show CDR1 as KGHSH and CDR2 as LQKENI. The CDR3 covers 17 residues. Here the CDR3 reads CASSPPNQGLVTGELFF. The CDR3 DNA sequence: TGTGCCAGCTCACCACCGAACCAGGGTCTTGTCACCGGGGAGCTGTTTTTT.

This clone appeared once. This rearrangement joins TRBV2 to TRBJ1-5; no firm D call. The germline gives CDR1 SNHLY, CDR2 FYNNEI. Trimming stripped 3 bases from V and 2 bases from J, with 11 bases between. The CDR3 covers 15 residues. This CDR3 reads CASSDFEVRNQPQHF. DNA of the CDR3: TGTGCCAGCAGTGACTTTGAAGTTCGCAATCAGCCCCAGCATTTT.

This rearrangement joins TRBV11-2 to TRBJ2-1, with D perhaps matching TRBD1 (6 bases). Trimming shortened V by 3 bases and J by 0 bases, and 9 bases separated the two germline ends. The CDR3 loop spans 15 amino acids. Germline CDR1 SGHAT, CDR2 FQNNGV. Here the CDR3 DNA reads TGTGCCAGCAGCTTCACGGACAGCTCCTACAATGAGCAGTTCTTC. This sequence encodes CASSFTDSSYNEQFF.

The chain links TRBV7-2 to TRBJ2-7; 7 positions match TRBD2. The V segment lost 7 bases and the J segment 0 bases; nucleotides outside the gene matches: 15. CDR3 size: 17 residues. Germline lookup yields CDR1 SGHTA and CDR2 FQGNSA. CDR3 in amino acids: CASNEAGERTSSYEQYF. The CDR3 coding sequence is TGTGCCAGCAACGAAGCCGGGGAGCGGACTAGCTCCTACGAGCAGTACTTC.

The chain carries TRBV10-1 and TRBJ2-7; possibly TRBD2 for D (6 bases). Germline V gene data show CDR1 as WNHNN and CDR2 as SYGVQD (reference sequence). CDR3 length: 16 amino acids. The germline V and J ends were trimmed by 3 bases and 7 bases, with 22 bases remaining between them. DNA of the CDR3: TGCGCCAGCAGTGAAAGGAGGTCTAGCGAATCGTTTGAGCAGTACTTC. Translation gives CASSERRSSESFEQYF.

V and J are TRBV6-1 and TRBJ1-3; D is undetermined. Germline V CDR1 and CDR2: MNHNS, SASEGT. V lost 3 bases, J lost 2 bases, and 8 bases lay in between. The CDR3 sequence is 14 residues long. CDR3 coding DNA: TGTGCCAGCAGTGACCCGAGGGCTGGAAACACCATATATTTT. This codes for CASSDPRAGNTIYF.

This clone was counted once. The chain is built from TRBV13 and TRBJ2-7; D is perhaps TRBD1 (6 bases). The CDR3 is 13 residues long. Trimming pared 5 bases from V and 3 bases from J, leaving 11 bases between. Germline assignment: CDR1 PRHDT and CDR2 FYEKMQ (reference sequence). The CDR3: CASSARTVYEQYF. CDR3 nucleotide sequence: TGTGCCAGCAGCGCCCGGACAGTCTACGAGCAGTACTTC.

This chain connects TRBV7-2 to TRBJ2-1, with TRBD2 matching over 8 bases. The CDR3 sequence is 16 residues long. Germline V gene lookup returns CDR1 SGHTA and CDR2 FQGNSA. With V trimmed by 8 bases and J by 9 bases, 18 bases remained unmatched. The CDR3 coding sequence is TGTGCCAGCGGCAAACCCGGGACTAGTCTAGGAGGTGAGCAGTTCTTC. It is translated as CASGKPGTSLGGEQFF.

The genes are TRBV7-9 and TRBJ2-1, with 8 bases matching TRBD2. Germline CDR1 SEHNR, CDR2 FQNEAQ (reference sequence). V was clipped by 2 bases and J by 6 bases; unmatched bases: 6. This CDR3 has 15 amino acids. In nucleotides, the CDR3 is TGTGCCAGCAGCTTATCAGCGGGAGCTCTCAATGAGCAGTTCTTC. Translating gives CASSLSAGALNEQFF.

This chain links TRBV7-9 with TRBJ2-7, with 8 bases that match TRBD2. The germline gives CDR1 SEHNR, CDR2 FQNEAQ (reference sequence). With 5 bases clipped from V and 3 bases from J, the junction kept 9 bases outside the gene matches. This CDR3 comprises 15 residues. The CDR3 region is CASSPRLAPIYEQYF. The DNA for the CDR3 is TGTGCCAGCAGCCCAAGACTAGCGCCCATCTACGAGCAGTACTTC.

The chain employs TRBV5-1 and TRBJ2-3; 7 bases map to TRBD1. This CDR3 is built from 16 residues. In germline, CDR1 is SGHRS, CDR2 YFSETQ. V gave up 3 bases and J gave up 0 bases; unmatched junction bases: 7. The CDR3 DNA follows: TGCGCCAGCAGCTACACAGGGGATACTAGCACAGATACGCAGTATTTT. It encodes CASSYTGDTSTDTQYF.

The CDR3 loop reads CASSPGPSSYEQYF. In DNA form, the CDR3 reads TGTGCCAGCAGCCCAGGACCCAGTTCCTACGAGCAGTACTTC. The chain uses TRBV11-3 and TRBJ2-7; D is unresolved. Deletions cut 5 bases from V and 1 base from J, with 12 bases between. The CDR3 runs to 14 residues. CDR1 SGHNT and CDR2 YENEEA come from the germline V gene.

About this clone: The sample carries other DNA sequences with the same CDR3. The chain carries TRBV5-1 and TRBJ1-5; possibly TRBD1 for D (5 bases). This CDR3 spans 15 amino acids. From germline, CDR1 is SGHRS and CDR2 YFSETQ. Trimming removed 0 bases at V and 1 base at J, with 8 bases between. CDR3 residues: CASSLEGLSNQPQHF. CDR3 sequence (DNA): TGCGCCAGCAGCTTGGAGGGGTTAAGCAATCAGCCCCAGCATTTT.

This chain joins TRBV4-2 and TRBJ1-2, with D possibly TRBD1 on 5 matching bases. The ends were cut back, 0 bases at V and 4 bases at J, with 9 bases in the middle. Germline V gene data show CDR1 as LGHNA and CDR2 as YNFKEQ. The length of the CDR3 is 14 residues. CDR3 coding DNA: TGTGCCAGCAGCCAAGATACGACAGTCTATGGCTACACCTTC. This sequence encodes CASSQDTTVYGYTF.

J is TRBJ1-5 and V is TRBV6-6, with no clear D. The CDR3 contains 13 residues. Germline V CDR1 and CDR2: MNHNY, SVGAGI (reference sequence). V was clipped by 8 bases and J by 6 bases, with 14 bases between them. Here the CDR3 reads CASVPAVFQPQHF. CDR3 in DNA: TGTGCCAGCGTACCGGCGGTTTTTCAGCCCCAGCATTTT.

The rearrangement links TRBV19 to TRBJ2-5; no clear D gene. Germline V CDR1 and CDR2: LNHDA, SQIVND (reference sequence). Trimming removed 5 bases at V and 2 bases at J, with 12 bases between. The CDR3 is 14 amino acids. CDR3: CASSSNTAQETQYF. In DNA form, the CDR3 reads TGTGCCAGTAGTTCTAACACGGCTCAAGAGACCCAGTACTTC.

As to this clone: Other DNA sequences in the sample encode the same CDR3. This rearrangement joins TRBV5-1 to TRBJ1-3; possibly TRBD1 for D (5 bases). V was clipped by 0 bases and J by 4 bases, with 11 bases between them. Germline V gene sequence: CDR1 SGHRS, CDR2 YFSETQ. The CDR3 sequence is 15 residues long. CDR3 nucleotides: TGCGCCAGCAGCTTGGTTCCAGGGAGCGGAAACACCATATATTTT. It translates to CASSLVPGSGNTIYF.

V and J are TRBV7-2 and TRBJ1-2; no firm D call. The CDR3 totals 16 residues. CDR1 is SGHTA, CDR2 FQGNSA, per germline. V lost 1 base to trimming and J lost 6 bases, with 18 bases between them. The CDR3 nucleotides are TGTGCCAGCAGCTTAGAGATGGGGTGGGCTACCGATGGCTACACCTTC. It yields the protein CASSLEMGWATDGYTF.

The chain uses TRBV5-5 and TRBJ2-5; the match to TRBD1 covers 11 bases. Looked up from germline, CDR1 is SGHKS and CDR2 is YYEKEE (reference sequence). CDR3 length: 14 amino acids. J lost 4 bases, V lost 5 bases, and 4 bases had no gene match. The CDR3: CASRAGTGGETQYF. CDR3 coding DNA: TGTGCCAGCAGGGCCGGGACAGGGGGAGAGACCCAGTACTTC.

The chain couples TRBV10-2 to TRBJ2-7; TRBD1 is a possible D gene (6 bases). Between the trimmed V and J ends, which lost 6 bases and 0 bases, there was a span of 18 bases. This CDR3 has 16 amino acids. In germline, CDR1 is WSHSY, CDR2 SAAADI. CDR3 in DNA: TGCGCCAGCAGCGGTCTAGGGGGTGATAACTCCTACGAGCAGTACTTC. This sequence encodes CASSGLGGDNSYEQYF.

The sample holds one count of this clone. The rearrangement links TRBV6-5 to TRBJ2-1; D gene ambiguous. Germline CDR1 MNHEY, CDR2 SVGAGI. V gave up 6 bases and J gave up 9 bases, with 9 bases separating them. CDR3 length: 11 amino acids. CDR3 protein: CASRGFGEQFF. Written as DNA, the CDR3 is TGTGCCAGCAGAGGGTTCGGTGAGCAGTTCTTC.

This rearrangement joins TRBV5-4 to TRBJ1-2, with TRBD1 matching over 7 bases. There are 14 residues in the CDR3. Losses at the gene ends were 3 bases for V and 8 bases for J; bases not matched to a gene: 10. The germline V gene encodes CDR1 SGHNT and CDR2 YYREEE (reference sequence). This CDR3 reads CASSWGQTYEGYTF. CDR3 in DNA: TGTGCCAGCAGCTGGGGACAGACCTATGAGGGCTACACCTTC.

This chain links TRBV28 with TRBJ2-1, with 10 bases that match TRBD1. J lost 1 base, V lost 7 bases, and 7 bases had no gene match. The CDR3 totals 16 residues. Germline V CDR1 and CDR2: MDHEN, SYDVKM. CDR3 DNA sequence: TGTGCCAGCATAGCGGGACAGGGGCTATCCTACAATGAGCAGTTCTTC. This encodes CASIAGQGLSYNEQFF. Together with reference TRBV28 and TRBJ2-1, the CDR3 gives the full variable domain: DVKVTQSSRYLVKRTGEKVFLECVQDMDHENMFWYRQDPGLGLRLIYFSYDVKMKEKGDIPEGYSVSREKKERFSLILESASTNQTSMYLCASIAGQGLSYNEQFFGPGTRLTVL.

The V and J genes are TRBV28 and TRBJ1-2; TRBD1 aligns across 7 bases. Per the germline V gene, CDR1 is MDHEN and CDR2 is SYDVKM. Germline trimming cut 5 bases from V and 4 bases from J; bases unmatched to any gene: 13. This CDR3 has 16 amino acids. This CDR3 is CASSAIPWTGTYGYTF. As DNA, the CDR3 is TGTGCCAGCAGTGCCATCCCGTGGACAGGAACCTATGGCTACACCTTC.

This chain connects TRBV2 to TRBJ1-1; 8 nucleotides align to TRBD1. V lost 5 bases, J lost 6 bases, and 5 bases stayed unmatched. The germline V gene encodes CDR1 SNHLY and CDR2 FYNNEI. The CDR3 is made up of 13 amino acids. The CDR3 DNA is TGTGCCAGCAGTCTACAGGGGGTTGCTGAAGCTTTCTTT. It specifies CASSLQGVAEAFF.

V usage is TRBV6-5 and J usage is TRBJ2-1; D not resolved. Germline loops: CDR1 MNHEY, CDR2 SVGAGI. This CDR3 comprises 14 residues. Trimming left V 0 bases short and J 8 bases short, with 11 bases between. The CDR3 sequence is CASSYSAGIYEQFF. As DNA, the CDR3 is TGTGCCAGCAGTTACTCGGCAGGAATCTATGAGCAGTTCTTC.